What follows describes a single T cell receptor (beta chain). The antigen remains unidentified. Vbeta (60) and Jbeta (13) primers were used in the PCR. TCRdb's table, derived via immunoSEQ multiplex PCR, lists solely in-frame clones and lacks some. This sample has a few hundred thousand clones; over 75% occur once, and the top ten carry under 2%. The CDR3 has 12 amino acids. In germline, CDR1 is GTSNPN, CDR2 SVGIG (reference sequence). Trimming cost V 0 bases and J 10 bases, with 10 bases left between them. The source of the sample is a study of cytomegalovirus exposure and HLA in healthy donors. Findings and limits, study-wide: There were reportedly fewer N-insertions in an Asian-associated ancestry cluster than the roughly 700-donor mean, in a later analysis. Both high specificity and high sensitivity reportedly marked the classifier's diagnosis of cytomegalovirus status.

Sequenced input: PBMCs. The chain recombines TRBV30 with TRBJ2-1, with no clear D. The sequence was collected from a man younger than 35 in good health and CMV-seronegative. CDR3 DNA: TGTGCCTGGAGTGTAACCTCCCGGGAGCAGTTCTTC. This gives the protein CAWSVTSREQFF.